The source of this T cell receptor (beta chain) is a study of cytotoxic CD8 clonotypes in ibrutinib-treated CLL. Looking at the study overall: The group held some 11 relapsed/refractory and roughly 14 treatment-naive patients, with roughly 17 IGHV unmutated. Study-level results: Clonality increased at ibrutinib response, then returned toward baseline at progression. Once treatment began, public clonotypes, which were uncommon, contracted or stayed stable.

About this clone: Antigen: not known.

The assay was immunoSEQ multiplex PCR, and TCRdb's table has in-frame clones only and misses some. The sample consists of about 150,000 clones, roughly three quarters of them appearing once. The CDR3 has 15 residues. Germline loops: CDR1 LGHNA, CDR2 YSLEER. Between the trimmed V and J ends, which lost 4 bases and 0 bases, there was a span of 10 bases. The sample consisted of PBMCs, taken after 24 months of ibrutinib treatment. This chain connects TRBV4-3 to TRBJ2-1; D not resolved. The clonotype originates from a human donor with chronic lymphocytic leukemia. This chain's CDR3 is CASSLTGGSYNEQFF. The CDR3 region has the DNA TGCGCCAGCAGCCTAACGGGTGGCTCCTACAATGAGCAGTTCTTC.